This T cell receptor beta chain was profiled in a study of T cells in Graves' hyperthyroidism and ophthalmopathy. The CDR3 extends over 14 amino acids. Trimming pared 7 bases from V and 4 bases from J, leaving 16 bases between. This clonotype has more than one count but fewer than ten. Just one base apart from a much larger clone, this may be a read error. Amplification of TCR beta CDR3 regions used RNA as the template. Researchers ran a first-round RT-PCR on the TCR CDR3 using the HTBI primer set. A single record per CDR3 protein comes from TCRdb applying MiXCR to the multiplex PCR reads. The sample comprises about 330,000 distinct CDR3 sequences, about 13% of which are singletons, and 30% to 40% rests with the top ten. Patients were excluded for uncontrolled infection, other autoimmune disease, pregnancy or lactation.

Specimen: blood. This receptor was obtained from a woman in her forties with Graves' ophthalmopathy. The gene calls are TRBV12-3 or TRBV12-4 and TRBJ1-2; D is perhaps TRBD1 (6 bases). The CDR3 spells CASTRNGGIYGYTF. DNA for the CDR3: TGTGCCAGCACCAGAAATGGGGGCATCTATGGCTACACCTTC.